Reported below is one T cell receptor beta chain. Its target is not known. Germline V lookup: CDR1 SGHNT, CDR2 YYREEE (reference sequence). The CDR3 spans 13 residues. V was pared by 1 base and J by 4 bases, with 8 bases between. This specimen comes from a study of beta chain features in type 1 diabetes. Study at large: Across every sample, 107,917,701 sorted cells were examined in total. Study-wide results and caveats: Moderate yet significant TCRB CDR3 shortening was seen in Type 1 diabetes patients in all four CD4+ subsets. cDNA sequencing could over-represent cells with high TCR expression. For patients, the naive, central memory and Treg TCRB repertoires appeared more alike than for healthy donors.

The investigators reverse transcribed all of the isolated RNA, so they sequenced expressed TCRB transcripts. Some clones are missing from TCRdb's copy, which holds only in-frame ones; the method was immunoSEQ multiplex PCR. The profile shows 450,000 to 550,000 clones, about 30% of them singletons. This clonotype was obtained from a man aged 18 to 29 in good health. The chain has TRBV5-4 and TRBJ1-1, with D possibly TRBD1 on 5 matching bases. Sequenced: naive CD4+ T cells from blood. The CDR3 DNA reads as TGTGCCAGCAGCTTGATAGGGGCCACTGAAGCTTTCTTT. It is translated as CASSLIGATEAFF.